The sequence of this TCR beta chain was determined in a study of T cells expressing NK-cell markers. Study information: Seropositivity for HCMV was found in seven of the eight sequenced donors, with one seronegative.

Overall study results and limits: For a handful of donors, these clonotypes were likewise the leading ones in the CD3+CD56-NKG2C+ fraction. Whether expanded NKG2C+ T cell clones recognized HCMV stayed uncertain.

The CDR3 length is 14 residues. As concerns this clonotype: Its specificity is unknown.

One entry per CDR3 protein, without DNA, is what TCRdb gives after re-calling the 5' RACE reads. Here the sample table reports about 440,000 distinct CDR3 sequences. The chain combines TRBV12-3 or TRBV12-4 with TRBJ2-5; the D call of TRBD1 rests on TCRdb alone, since no DNA is present to check it. The sequenced sample was blood T cells: a sorted CD56 or NKG2C T cell subset, CD4+ or CD8+ T cells, or bulk PBMC T cells (not recorded which). The source is a woman between 18 and 75 years old in good health. The CDR3 reads CASSLGLGVETQYF.